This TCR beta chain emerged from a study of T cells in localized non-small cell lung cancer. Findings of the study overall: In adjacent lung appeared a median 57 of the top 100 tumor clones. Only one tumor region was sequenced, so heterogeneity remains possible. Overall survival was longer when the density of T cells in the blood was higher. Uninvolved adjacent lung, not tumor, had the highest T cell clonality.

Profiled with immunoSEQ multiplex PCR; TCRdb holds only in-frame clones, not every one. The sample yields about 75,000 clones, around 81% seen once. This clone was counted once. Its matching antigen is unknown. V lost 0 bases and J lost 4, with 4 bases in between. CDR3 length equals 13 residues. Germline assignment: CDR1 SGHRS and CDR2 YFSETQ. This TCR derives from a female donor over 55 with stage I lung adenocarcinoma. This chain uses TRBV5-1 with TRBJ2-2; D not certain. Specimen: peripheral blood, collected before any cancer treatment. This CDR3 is CASSLGVTGELFF. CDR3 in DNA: TGCGCCAGCAGCTTGGGGGTCACCGGGGAGCTGTTTTTT.